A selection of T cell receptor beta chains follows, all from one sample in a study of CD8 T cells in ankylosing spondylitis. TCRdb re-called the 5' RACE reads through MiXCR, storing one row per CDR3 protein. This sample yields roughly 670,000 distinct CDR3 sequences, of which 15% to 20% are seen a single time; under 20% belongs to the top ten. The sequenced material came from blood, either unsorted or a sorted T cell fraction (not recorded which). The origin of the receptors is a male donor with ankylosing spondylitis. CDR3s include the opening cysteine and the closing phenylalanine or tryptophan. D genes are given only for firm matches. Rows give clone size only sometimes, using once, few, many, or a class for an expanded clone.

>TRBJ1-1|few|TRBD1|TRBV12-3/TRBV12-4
TGTGCCAGCAGCGTCGACAGGGTCGGGGGGACGGGGTGGACTGAAGCTTTCTTT
CASSVDRVGGTGWTEAFF
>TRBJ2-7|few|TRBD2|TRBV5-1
TGCGCCAGCAGCTCCTTAACCGCTAGCGGCATGGGAGAGCAGTACTTC
CASSSLTASGMGEQYF
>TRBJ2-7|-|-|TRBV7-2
TGTGCCAGCAGCTTACATTCAGAGCAGTACTTC
CASSLHSEQYF
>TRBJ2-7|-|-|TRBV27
TGTGCCAGCAGTTTATCGGACCTTAACGAGCAGTACTTC
CASSLSDLNEQYF
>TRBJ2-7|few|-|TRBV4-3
TGCGCCAGCAGCCTCAACCGTCAGGGCGGCGAGCAGTACTTC
CASSLNRQGGEQYF
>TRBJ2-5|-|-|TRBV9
TGTGCCAGCAGCGCCCATTGGGGGGCAGAGACCCAGTACTTC
CASSAHWGAETQYF
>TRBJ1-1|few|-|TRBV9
TGTGCCAGCAGGCCGGCGGTGGGCACTGAAGCTTTCTTT
CASRPAVGTEAFF
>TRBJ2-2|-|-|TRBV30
TGTGCCTGGAGTGGCGGTACCGGGGAGCTGTTTTTT
CAWSGGTGELFF
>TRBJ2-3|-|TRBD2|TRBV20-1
TGCAGTGCTAGGCAGGGACTAGCGGGAGTTCCAGATACGCAGTATTTT
CSARQGLAGVPDTQYF
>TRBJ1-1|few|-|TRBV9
TGTGCCAGCACCCCAAAGAATAACAGGGAGAACACTGAAGCTTTCTTT
CASTPKNNRENTEAFF
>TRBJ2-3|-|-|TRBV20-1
TGCAGTGCTAGAGATTGGGGGGCGGGGGCAGATACGCAGTATTTT
CSARDWGAGADTQYF
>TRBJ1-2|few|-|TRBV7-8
TGTGCCAGCAGCTTAGTAGGGGGGGTCCCCTATGGCTACACCTTC
CASSLVGGVPYGYTF
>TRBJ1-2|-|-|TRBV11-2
TGTGCCAGCAGCTTAGATCCCCGGCAGTATGGCTACACCTTC
CASSLDPRQYGYTF
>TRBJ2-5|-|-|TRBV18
TGTGCCAGCTCACCAACTAATTTAGAGACCCAGTACTTC
CASSPTNLETQYF
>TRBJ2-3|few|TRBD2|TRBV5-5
TGTGCCAGCAGCTTGGGGGGCGGGGGTTCAGATACGCAGTATTTT
CASSLGGGGSDTQYF
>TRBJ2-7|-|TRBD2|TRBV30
TGTGCCTGGAGTTCCACCTGGGAGGGTACCTACGAGCAGTACTTC
CAWSSTWEGTYEQYF
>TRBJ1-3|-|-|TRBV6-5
TGTGCGAGCTGGCATGGAAACACCATATATTTT
CASWHGNTIYF
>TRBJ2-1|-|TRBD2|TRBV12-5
TGTGCTAGTGGTTTGGTATTTACCGGGGGGGCCCACAATGAGCAGTTCTTC
CASGLVFTGGAHNEQFF
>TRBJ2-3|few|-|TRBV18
TGTGCCAGCTCACCACCGGGAGGCCCAGATACGCAGTATTTT
CASSPPGGPDTQYF
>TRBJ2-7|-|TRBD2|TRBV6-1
TGTGCCAGCAGTCTCCTTAGCGGGGGCTACGAGCAGTACTTC
CASSLLSGGYEQYF
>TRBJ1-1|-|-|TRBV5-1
TGCGCCAGCAGCTTGGACGCCCTTTCGATGAGGGGTAACACTGAAGCTTTCTTT
CASSLDALSMRGNTEAFF
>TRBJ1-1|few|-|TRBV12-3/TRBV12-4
TGTGCCAGCAGCGCCTTCCGGGGAACTGAAGCTTTCTTT
CASSAFRGTEAFF
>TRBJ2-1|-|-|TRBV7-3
TGTGCCAGCAGCGACTTGGCAGGCAAGCCGGATGAGCAGTTCTTC
CASSDLAGKPDEQFF
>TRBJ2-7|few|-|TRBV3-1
TGTGCCAGCAGCATGAACTACGAGCAGTACTTC
CASSMNYEQYF
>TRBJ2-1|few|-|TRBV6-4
TGTGCCAGCAGTGACTCTGGGCAACAAGACAATGAGCAGTTCTTC
CASSDSGQQDNEQFF
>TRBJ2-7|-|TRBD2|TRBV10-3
TGTGCCATCAGTGACAATAGCGGGAGCAACGAGCAGTACTTC
CAISDNSGSNEQYF
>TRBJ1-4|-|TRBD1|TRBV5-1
TGCGCCAGCAGCTCGTGGAGACAGGGGCAAGGGGAAAAACTGTTTTTT
CASSSWRQGQGEKLFF
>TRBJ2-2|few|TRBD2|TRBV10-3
TGTGCCATCAGTGAGTCGGGACTAGCGAACACCGGGGAGCTGTTTTTT
CAISESGLANTGELFF
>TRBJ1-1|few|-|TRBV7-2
TGTGCCAGCAGCCTAATATTGGGCGGAGGGGGCACTGAAGCTTTCTTT
CASSLILGGGGTEAFF
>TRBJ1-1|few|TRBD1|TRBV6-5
TGTGCCAGCAGTTACGGGACAGGGGCAGACACTGAAGCTTTCTTT
CASSYGTGADTEAFF
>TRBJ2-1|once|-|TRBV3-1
TGTGCCAGCAGCCAGTCGGGGGGACAGAGATACAATGAGCAGTTCTTC
CASSQSGGQRYNEQFF
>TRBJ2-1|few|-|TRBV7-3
TGTGCCAGCAGCTTAACCCCGGGCTACAATGAGCAGTTCTTC
CASSLTPGYNEQFF
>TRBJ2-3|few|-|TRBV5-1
TGCGCCAGCAGCTTGGGAGACTACGGCGATACGCAGTATTTT
CASSLGDYGDTQYF
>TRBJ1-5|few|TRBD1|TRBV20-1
TGCAGTGCTAGGGCCCTCACCGGGACAGGGAGCAATCAGCCCCAGCATTTT
CSARALTGTGSNQPQHF
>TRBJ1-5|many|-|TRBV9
TGTGCCAGCAGCGTTGGGTCCAATCAGCCCCAGCATTTT
CASSVGSNQPQHF
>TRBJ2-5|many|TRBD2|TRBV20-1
TGCAGTGCTAGGGGTGGTAGCGGGGGGCTGAAGACCCAGTACTTC
CSARGGSGGLKTQYF
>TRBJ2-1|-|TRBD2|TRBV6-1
TGTGCCAGCAATGGTCGCGGGAGTTACAATGAGCAGTTCTTC
CASNGRGSYNEQFF